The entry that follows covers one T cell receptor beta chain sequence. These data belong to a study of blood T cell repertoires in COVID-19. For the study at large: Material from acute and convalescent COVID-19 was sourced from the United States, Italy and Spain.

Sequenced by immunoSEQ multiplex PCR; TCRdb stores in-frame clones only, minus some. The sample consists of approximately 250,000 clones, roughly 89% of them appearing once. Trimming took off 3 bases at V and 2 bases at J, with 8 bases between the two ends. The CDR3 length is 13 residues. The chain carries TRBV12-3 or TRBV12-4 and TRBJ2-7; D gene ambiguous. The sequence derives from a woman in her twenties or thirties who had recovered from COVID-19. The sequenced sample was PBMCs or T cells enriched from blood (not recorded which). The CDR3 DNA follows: TGTGCCAGCAGTTTCGGTGAGACCTACGAGCAGTACTTC. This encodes CASSFGETYEQYF.